This T cell receptor (beta chain) appears in the sequencing data of a study of blood T cell repertoires in COVID-19. Background on the study: Samples representing acute and convalescent COVID-19 were sourced from the United States, Italy and Spain. PBMCs, B-cell-depleted T cells, or T cells were the source of the cDNA or gDNA that made up the material.

Sequencing was performed with immunoSEQ multiplex PCR; in TCRdb, only in-frame clones are kept and a portion is missing. The sample has some 230,000 clones, roughly 88% seen once. With 2 bases removed from V and 1 base from J, the gap between germline ends came to 12 bases. CDR1 and CDR2 from the germline V gene are SGHRS and YFSETQ. The CDR3 runs 15 residues. The TCR originated in a man aged 25 to 45 who had recovered from COVID-19. The J gene is TRBJ1-1, the V gene TRBV5-1; D gene unclear. The sample was peripheral blood. The CDR3 region is CASSFRTETNTEAFF. DNA of the CDR3: TGCGCCAGCAGCTTTAGAACCGAAACGAACACTGAAGCTTTCTTT.